A selection of T cell receptor beta chains follows, all from one sample in a study of identical twins. TCRdb used MiXCR to reprocess the 5' RACE reads, holding one entry per CDR3 protein. In the table there are about 1.7 million distinct CDR3 sequences, less than 35% of which are singletons. The sequencing input was cord blood. These receptors came from a newborn girl in good health. CDR3s include the opening cysteine and the closing phenylalanine or tryptophan. D genes are given only for firm matches. Not all rows give a size; the values are once, few, many and, for expanded clones, a class.

V	D	J	size	length	CDR3	DNA
TRBV3-1	-	TRBJ2-4	few	17	CASSQATGPLAKNIQYF	TGTGCCAGCAGCCAGGCGACAGGTCCCCTAGCCAAAAACATTCAGTACTTC
TRBV7-9	-	TRBJ1-1	-	14	CASNLGPTNTEAFF	TGTGCCAGCAATCTAGGGCCGACAAACACTGAAGCTTTCTTT
TRBV11-2	TRBD1	TRBJ2-1	few	14	CASSGPGQYNEQFF	TGTGCCAGCAGCGGACCGGGACAGTACAATGAGCAGTTCTTC
TRBV5-4	-	TRBJ2-3	-	16	CASSFFWGMSTDTQYF	TGTGCCAGCAGCTTTTTTTGGGGCATGAGCACAGATACGCAGTATTTT
TRBV5-5	TRBD2	TRBJ2-3	few	14	CASKAGGPTDTQYF	TGTGCCAGCAAAGCGGGAGGGCCAACAGATACGCAGTATTTT
TRBV25-1	TRBD1	TRBJ1-2	-	16	CASSEIGDSINYGYTF	TGTGCCAGCAGTGAAATAGGGGACAGTATTAACTATGGCTACACCTTC
TRBV3-1	TRBD2	TRBJ2-5	-	15	CASSQGLAGGLEQYF	TGTGCCAGCAGCCAAGGACTAGCGGGGGGACTAGAGCAGTACTTC
TRBV28	-	TRBJ2-6	-	15	CASSQTAWGANVLTF	TGTGCCAGCAGTCAGACTGCTTGGGGGGCCAACGTCCTGACTTTC
TRBV28	TRBD1	TRBJ2-6	-	16	CASSPLTGGGANVLTF	TGTGCCAGCAGTCCATTGACAGGGGGTGGGGCCAACGTCCTGACTTTC
TRBV12-5	-	TRBJ2-3	-	17	CASGLVRSGREADTQYF	TGTGCTAGTGGTTTGGTACGGAGCGGAAGGGAAGCGGATACGCAGTATTTT
TRBV10-3	TRBD1	TRBJ1-2	-	17	CAISGGQWARTNYGYTF	TGTGCCATCAGTGGGGGACAGTGGGCCCGGACTAACTATGGCTACACCTTC
TRBV27	-	TRBJ2-5	-	12	CASSLSGVKQYF	TGTGCCAGCAGTTTATCGGGGGTTAAGCAGTACTTC
TRBV4-1	-	TRBJ2-7	few	16	CASSQGVRPYLYEQYF	TGCGCCAGCAGCCAAGGGGTAAGGCCCTATCTCTACGAGCAGTACTTC
TRBV7-2	-	TRBJ2-3	many	14	CASSLLGGTDTQYF	TGTGCCAGCAGCTTACTCGGCGGCACAGATACGCAGTATTTT
TRBV24-1	-	TRBJ2-7	-	16	CATSDRHSGSYNEQYF	TGTGCCACCAGTGATCGTCACTCGGGCTCCTACAATGAGCAGTACTTC
TRBV28	TRBD1	TRBJ2-3	few	16	CASSSPGTGHTDTQYF	TGTGCCAGCAGCTCCCCCGGGACAGGACACACAGATACGCAGTATTTT
TRBV5-1	-	TRBJ2-5	-	14	CASSFTSFQETQYF	TGCGCCAGCAGCTTTACTAGTTTCCAAGAGACCCAGTACTTC
TRBV28	TRBD1	TRBJ2-7	-	14	CASSIRDRREEQYF	TGTGCCAGCAGTATCCGGGACAGGAGAGAAGAGCAGTACTTC
TRBV5-6	-	TRBJ1-1	-	14	CASTLGGFSTEAFF	TGTGCCAGCACCTTGGGAGGGTTTAGCACTGAAGCTTTCTTT
TRBV4-2	-	TRBJ1-2	-	17	CASSQDTDRIPNYGYTF	TGTGCCAGCAGCCAAGATACCGACCGTATTCCTAACTATGGCTACACCTTC
TRBV10-3	-	TRBJ1-2	-	16	CAISDQRDGTDYGYTF	TGTGCCATCAGTGATCAGCGGGACGGAACAGACTATGGCTACACCTTC
TRBV27	-	TRBJ1-4	few	16	CASSLFRGAGNEKLFF	TGTGCCAGCAGTTTATTCAGGGGCGCGGGAAATGAAAAACTGTTTTTT
TRBV5-6	-	TRBJ1-1	once	14	CAISLRPVIAEAFF	TGTGCCATCAGCTTGAGGCCCGTGATCGCTGAAGCTTTCTTT
TRBV10-3	-	TRBJ1-4	many	14	CAISERGTNEKLFF	TGTGCCATCAGTGAAAGGGGAACTAATGAAAAACTGTTTTTT
TRBV11-2	-	TRBJ2-3	-	16	CASSPRIDPRTDTQYF	TGTGCCAGCAGCCCCCGCATTGACCCTCGCACAGATACGCAGTATTTT
TRBV7-2	TRBD1	TRBJ2-3	many	15	CASSLPGQPTDTQYF	TGTGCCAGCAGCTTGCCGGGACAGCCCACAGATACGCAGTATTTT
TRBV10-1	-	TRBJ2-3	few	13	CASSAGYLATQYF	TGCGCCAGCAGTGCCGGATATTTGGCTACGCAGTATTTT
TRBV4-1	TRBD2	TRBJ2-1	few	18	CASSQGKIGLVAHNEQFF	TGCGCCAGCAGCCAAGGAAAAATTGGACTAGTTGCGCACAATGAGCAGTTCTTC
TRBV4-3	TRBD2	TRBJ2-3	-	15	CASSQVAGGKDTQYF	TGCGCCAGCAGCCAAGTAGCGGGGGGCAAAGATACGCAGTATTTT
TRBV20-1	TRBD1	TRBJ2-2	-	14	CSARAPGGTGELFF	TGCAGTGCTAGGGCTCCAGGGGGCACCGGGGAGCTGTTTTTT
TRBV4-2	TRBD2	TRBJ2-7	few	15	CASSHWTSGSYEQYF	TGTGCCAGCAGCCATTGGACTAGCGGGAGCTACGAGCAGTACTTC
TRBV14	-	TRBJ1-4	few	15	CASSPGRWTNEKLFF	TGTGCCAGCAGCCCAGGAAGGTGGACTAATGAAAAACTGTTTTTT
TRBV25-1	TRBD2	TRBJ2-3	-	16	CTSSEFSGGATDTQYF	TGTACCAGCAGTGAATTTAGCGGGGGGGCCACAGATACGCAGTATTTT
TRBV6-1	TRBD1	TRBJ2-3	many	17	CASSRWKPGQGADTQYF	TGTGCCAGCAGCCGCTGGAAACCGGGACAGGGAGCAGATACGCAGTATTTT
TRBV25-1	TRBD1	TRBJ1-2	few	17	CASSDYPRDRGSYGYTF	TGTGCCAGCAGTGATTATCCCCGGGACAGGGGAAGCTATGGCTACACCTTC
TRBV5-6	TRBD1	TRBJ1-1	-	16	CASSLGMGQGYTEAFF	TGTGCCAGCAGCTTGGGTATGGGACAGGGGTACACTGAAGCTTTCTTT
TRBV6-5	-	TRBJ2-6	-	18	CASSYTSGAYSGANVLTF	TGTGCCAGCAGTTACACCTCAGGGGCGTACTCTGGGGCCAACGTCCTGACTTTC
TRBV13	-	TRBJ2-7	-	16	CASSLDVAASYNEQYF	TGTGCCAGCAGCTTAGATGTAGCGGCCTCCTACAATGAGCAGTACTTC
TRBV11-3	TRBD1	TRBJ2-7	-	14	CASIPGTARYEQYF	TGTGCCAGCATCCCCGGGACAGCCAGGTACGAGCAGTACTTC
TRBV20-1	TRBD2	TRBJ2-3	-	15	CSAPRTSAHTDTQYF	TGCAGTGCCCCGAGGACTAGCGCGCACACAGATACGCAGTATTTT
TRBV2	-	TRBJ2-1	once	13	CASRAGTSNEQFF	TGTGCCAGCAGGGCCGGGACGAGCAATGAGCAGTTCTTC
TRBV20-1	-	TRBJ2-1	-	14	CSASARNSYNEQFF	TGCAGTGCTAGTGCCCGAAACTCCTACAATGAGCAGTTCTTC
TRBV24-1	TRBD1	TRBJ1-1	-	12	CATRDRNTEAFF	TGTGCCACCCGGGACAGGAACACTGAAGCTTTCTTT
TRBV29-1	-	TRBJ2-5	-	13	CSGGGLPQGTQYF	TGCAGCGGCGGTGGACTTCCGCAAGGGACCCAGTACTTC